Reported below is one T cell receptor (beta chain). What it binds is unknown. Graves' hyperthyroidism was deemed stable given no ophthalmopathy progression within 18 months. Amplification yielded TCR beta CDR3 regions, with RNA transcripts as the source. First-round RT-PCR with HTBI primers amplified the TCR CDR3 region. TCRdb reanalysed the multiplex PCR reads using MiXCR and keeps one entry per CDR3 protein. This table holds 300,000 to 450,000 distinct CDR3 sequences, under 15% found once. The CDR3 loop spans 16 amino acids. The germline gives CDR1 SGHTA, CDR2 FQGNSA. V shed 4 bases and J shed 0 bases, with 10 bases lying between them. These data belong to a study of T cells in Graves' hyperthyroidism and ophthalmopathy. Study results and limitations: Most thyroid clonotypes that were expanded above 0.001 also turned up in blood.

The chain uses TRBV7-2 and TRBJ1-6; D gene uncertain. The sequence derives from a woman in her 30s with Graves' hyperthyroidism. Sequencing was performed on blood. The CDR3 DNA reads TGTGCCAGCAGCTCTCTTGGGAACTCCTATAATTCACCCCTCCACTTT. Translation: CASSSLGNSYNSPLHF.